One sample yielded the 27 T cell receptor beta chains listed below, sequenced in a study of patients and donors after allogeneic stem cell transplantation. Each CDR3 protein is one row after TCRdb ran MiXCR on the RT-PCR reads. The sample lists approximately 150,000 distinct CDR3 sequences, 20% to 25% occurring once. The sequencing input was blood, either unsorted or a sorted T cell fraction (not recorded which). These receptors were taken from a human donor who was either an allogeneic HSCT recipient or a stem cell or donor lymphocyte infusion donor (not recorded which). It is not recorded whose cells these are; they may come from a transplant donor.

V gene TRBV25-1 combines with J gene TRBJ2-1; D is undetermined. The V gene lost 4 bases and the J gene lost 6 bases, with 13 bases spanning the gap. Germline V gene sequence: CDR1 MGHDK, CDR2 SYGVNS. This CDR3 is built from 14 residues. CDR3 region: CASSGGWTGNEQFF. CDR3 in DNA: TGTGCCAGCAGTGGAGGTTGGACGGGCAATGAGCAGTTCTTC.

A few counts support this clonotype. This sequence joins TRBV20-1 and TRBJ2-1; no definite D call. This CDR3 is built from 11 residues. Germline V CDR1 and CDR2: DFQATT, SNEGSKA (reference sequence). Between the trimmed V and J ends, which lost 0 bases and 6 bases, there was a span of 3 bases. As DNA, the CDR3 is TGCAGTGCTAGAGATTCCAATGAGCAGTTCTTC. As protein: CSARDSNEQFF.

CDR3: CASSPTAGSTEAFF. In nucleotides, the CDR3 is TGCGCCAGCAGCCCCACAGCCGGGAGCACTGAAGCTTTCTTT. The chain joins TRBV5-1 to TRBJ1-1; D gene ambiguous. The CDR3 has 14 amino acids. Germline V lookup: CDR1 SGHRS, CDR2 YFSETQ. V was pared by 4 bases and J by 4 bases, with 14 bases between.

The chain is built from TRBV4-3 and TRBJ1-1; weak D call: TRBD1 (5 bases). The CDR3 spans 18 residues. Germline loops: CDR1 LGHNA, CDR2 YSLEER. V was pared by 3 bases and J by 4 bases, with 24 bases between. The CDR3 bases are TGCGCCAGCAGCCAGAGGCCGGGACCGAACCGCTGGGGCACTGAAGCTTTCTTT. Translation: CASSQRPGPNRWGTEAFF.

This clonotype was detected a few times. The chain combines TRBV6-1 with TRBJ1-1, with 7 bases identical to TRBD1. J lost 0 bases, V lost 6 bases, and 10 bases had no gene match. This CDR3 contains 16 residues. Germline V gives CDR1 MNHNS, CDR2 SASEGT. CDR3 coding DNA: TGTGCCAGCAGGGATACAGGGGTCTCCATGAACACTGAAGCTTTCTTT. Translation: CASRDTGVSMNTEAFF.

V and J are TRBV6-5 and TRBJ2-1, with no clear D. This CDR3 has 19 residues. From germline, CDR1 is MNHEY and CDR2 SVGAGI. With 2 bases removed from V and 8 bases from J, the gap between germline ends came to 28 bases. This CDR3 is CASSYLLYSGSTVTDEQFF. The CDR3, as DNA: TGTGCCAGCAGTTACCTCTTATACTCAGGATCGACGGTCACGGATGAGCAGTTCTTC.

The gene calls are TRBV29-1 and TRBJ2-1; 15 nucleotides match TRBD2. The CDR3 has 16 residues. With V trimmed by 3 bases and J by 4 bases, 4 bases remained unmatched. Germline loops: CDR1 SQVTM, CDR2 ANQGSEA. The CDR3 loop is CSVEGLAGGRYNEQFF. The CDR3 DNA sequence: TGCAGCGTTGAGGGACTAGCGGGGGGCAGATACAATGAGCAGTTCTTC.

This clonotype was recorded a few times. The genes are TRBV25-1 and TRBJ1-5; possible D gene TRBD1, 5 bases. The length of the CDR3 is 17 residues. With 2 bases removed from V and 2 bases from J, the gap between germline ends came to 16 bases. Looked up from germline, CDR1 is MGHDK and CDR2 is SYGVNS. The CDR3 loop is CASSEVGRGDGNQPQHF. DNA for the CDR3: TGTGCCAGCAGTGAAGTCGGACGGGGCGATGGCAATCAGCCCCAGCATTTT.

This clonotype was observed a handful of times. V and J are TRBV9 and TRBJ2-7, with D perhaps matching TRBD1 or TRBD2 (5 bases each). Per the germline V gene, CDR1 is SGDLS and CDR2 is YYNGEE. Trimming stripped 2 bases from V and 2 bases from J, with 14 bases between. The CDR3 extends over 15 amino acids. For the CDR3, the DNA is TGTGCCAGCAGCGTGGGGACCAGTTCCACCTACGAGCAGTACTTC. Protein sequence: CASSVGTSSTYEQYF.

This clonotype came up a few times. The chain is built from TRBV20-1 and TRBJ2-2; 10 bases map to TRBD2. Germline V gene data show CDR1 as DFQATT and CDR2 as SNEGSKA (reference sequence). Trimming cost V 4 bases and J 4 bases; bases outside gene matches: 6. CDR3 length equals 15 residues. The CDR3 loop reads CSATRTSGSTGELFF. The CDR3, as DNA: TGCAGTGCTACGAGGACTAGCGGTTCCACCGGGGAGCTGTTTTTT.

The genes are TRBV10-3 and TRBJ2-1; D gene unclear. The V and J ends lost 5 bases and 0 bases respectively, with 5 bases between them. This CDR3 is built from 13 residues. Germline V gene sequence: CDR1 ENHRY, CDR2 SYGVKD. The CDR3 bases are TGTGCCATCAGTTTGAGCTCCTACAATGAGCAGTTCTTC. Protein product: CAISLSSYNEQFF.

This clonotype was observed a handful of times. The J gene is TRBJ1-5, the V gene TRBV5-1, with TRBD1 matching 7 bases. The CDR3 loop spans 14 amino acids. Germline V CDR1 and CDR2: SGHRS, YFSETQ. The CDR3 nucleotides read TGCGCAGCACGAAAAGGGATACAGGGGCAGCCCCAGCATTTT. Its protein is CAARKGIQGQPQHF.

This clonotype was found a few times. V usage is TRBV18 and J usage is TRBJ2-5, with D possibly called TRBD1 or TRBD2 (5 bases each). Trimming took 2 bases from V and 5 from J, leaving 12 bases between them. This CDR3 has 14 residues. The germline CDR1 and CDR2 sequences are KGHSH and LQKENI. CDR3: CASSPMGDGETQYF. CDR3 nucleotide sequence: TGTGCCAGCTCACCAATGGGGGATGGGGAGACCCAGTACTTC.

This clonotype was seen a single time. The chain combines TRBV5-1 with TRBJ2-5; D is undetermined. V dropped 2 bases and J dropped 14 bases, with 7 bases sitting between them. CDR1 is SGHRS, CDR2 YFSETQ, per germline. CDR3 size: 9 residues. The CDR3 loop is CASSFGSYF. The CDR3 DNA reads TGCGCCAGCAGCTTTGGAAGTTACTTC.

CDR3: CASSFGMGGTGELFF. CDR3 DNA: TGTGCCAGCAGTTTCGGTATGGGGGGGACCGGGGAGCTGTTTTTT. This chain connects TRBV12-3 or TRBV12-4 to TRBJ2-2; 7 bases match TRBD2. The CDR3 extends over 15 amino acids. V was pared by 3 bases and J by 5 bases, with 6 bases of the junction left unmatched.

The J gene is TRBJ2-7, the V gene TRBV20-1; 10 positions agree with TRBD2. The germline V gene encodes CDR1 DFQATT and CDR2 SNEGSKA (reference sequence). The V and J ends lost 5 bases and 4 bases, in that order; junction bases with no gene match: 8. The CDR3 is 14 residues long. DNA of the CDR3: TGCAGTGCTGACATAGCGGGGGGATTGTACGAGCAGTACTTC. Translation: CSADIAGGLYEQYF.

This clonotype was seen only a few times. The chain combines TRBV5-1 with TRBJ2-4; perhaps TRBD2 as D (5 bases). This CDR3 is 12 amino acids long. Germline CDR1 SGHRS, CDR2 YFSETQ. Between the trimmed V and J ends, which lost 2 bases and 5 bases, there was a span of 5 bases. The CDR3 region has the DNA TGCGCCAGCAGCTTCGGGGAAAACATTCAGTACTTC. This translates into CASSFGENIQYF.

The CDR3 region has the DNA TGTGCCAGCTCACCACGGCCCACAGGGACTGAAAAACTGTTTTTT. Its protein is CASSPRPTGTEKLFF. This chain connects TRBV18 to TRBJ1-4; a weak D match, TRBD1 (6 bases). CDR3 length: 15 amino acids. The germline V and J ends were trimmed by 1 base and 7 bases, with 13 bases remaining between them. Germline V gene data show CDR1 as KGHSH and CDR2 as LQKENI. The full variable domain, in which reference TRBV18 and TRBJ1-4 provide the parts outside the CDR3, is NAGVMQNPRHLVRRRGQEARLRCSPMKGHSHVYWYRQLPEEGLKFMVYLQKENIIDESGMPKERFSAEFPKEGPSILRIQQVVRGDSAAYFCASSPRPTGTEKLFFGSGTQLSVL.

The chain links TRBV3-1 to TRBJ1-6; D unclear. V lost 3 bases to trimming and J lost 0 bases, with 6 bases between them. The V gene's germline CDR1 is LGHDT and CDR2 YNNKEL (reference sequence). The CDR3 is made up of 15 amino acids. CDR3 coding DNA: TGTGCCAGCAGCCATAGGGTCTCCTATAATTCACCCCTCCACTTT. It is translated as CASSHRVSYNSPLHF.

This clonotype was seen only a few times. The rearrangement links TRBV20-1 to TRBJ2-1; 8 bases map to TRBD2. The CDR3 runs to 14 residues. From germline, CDR1 is DFQATT and CDR2 SNEGSKA (reference sequence). The J segment lost 4 bases and the V segment lost 1 base, leaving 3 bases of the junction unmatched. The CDR3 spells CSARAGGPYNEQFF. The CDR3 DNA sequence: TGCAGTGCTAGAGCGGGGGGGCCTTACAATGAGCAGTTCTTC.

V is TRBV12-3 or TRBV12-4 and J is TRBJ2-6, with D unresolved. Trimming took off 0 bases at V and 6 bases at J, with 12 bases between the two ends. This CDR3 has 16 amino acids. The CDR3, as DNA: TGTGCCAGCAGTTTAGCGATGTCCCATCCGGCCAACGTCCTGACTTTC. Protein: CASSLAMSHPANVLTF.

This chain links TRBV5-1 with TRBJ2-7; D unclear. V shed 0 bases and J shed 3 bases, with 13 bases lying between them. The CDR3 has 15 amino acids. Per germline, CDR1 SGHRS and CDR2 YFSETQ. The CDR3: CASSLAVSLFYEQYF. As DNA, the CDR3 is TGCGCCAGCAGCTTGGCTGTCTCCCTGTTCTACGAGCAGTACTTC.

The chain recombines TRBV27 with TRBJ2-1, with D uncertain. Trimming removed 8 bases at V and 8 bases at J, with 19 bases between. In germline, CDR1 is MNHEY, CDR2 SMNVEV (reference sequence). The CDR3 is 14 residues long. The CDR3 region is CASRTPSSVDEQFF. CDR3 nucleotides: TGTGCCAGCCGTACCCCCTCTTCGGTGGATGAGCAGTTCTTC.

The chain is built from TRBV6-5 and TRBJ1-1; D is unresolved. The CDR3 totals 17 residues. Trimming took off 3 bases at V and 4 bases at J, with 21 bases between the two ends. Germline loops: CDR1 MNHEY, CDR2 SVGAGI. In DNA, the CDR3 is TGTGCCAGCAGTTATGCCCCCCTTAAACGGGGTGGCACTGAAGCTTTCTTT. Its translation: CASSYAPLKRGGTEAFF.

The chain combines TRBV20-1 with TRBJ1-4, with 9 bases aligning to TRBD1. Germline CDR1 reads DFQATT; CDR2 reads SNEGSKA (reference sequence). The V segment lost 8 bases and the J segment 6 bases; nucleotides outside the gene matches: 4. The CDR3 extends over 12 amino acids. The CDR3 DNA sequence: TGCAGTCTTGGGACAGGGCATGAAAAACTGTTTTTT. Protein: CSLGTGHEKLFF.

The rearrangement links TRBV12-3 or TRBV12-4 to TRBJ1-5; D unclear. Trimming stripped 3 bases from V and 6 bases from J, with 12 bases between. This CDR3 comprises 14 residues. The CDR3 loop reads CASSFEGGSQPQHF. In nucleotides, the CDR3 is TGTGCCAGCAGTTTTGAGGGAGGGAGTCAGCCCCAGCATTTT.

The rearrangement joins TRBV6-6 to TRBJ2-7, with D unclear. Trimming left V 0 bases short and J 5 bases short, with 5 bases between. Germline CDR1 and CDR2: MNHNY and SVGAGI (reference sequence). This CDR3 region has 12 residues. The chain's CDR3 is CASSYSRDEQYF. The CDR3 nucleotides read TGTGCCAGCAGTTACTCCCGGGACGAGCAGTACTTC.